The 6 T cell receptor beta chains presented below share a single source sample, sequenced in a study of spatial heterogeneity in lung cancer. Time point denoted: sample taken at primary tumor resection. The sequenced material consisted of unsorted whole RNA from tumor, nontumor lung or frozen PBMC. TCRdb used MiXCR to reprocess the 5' RACE reads, holding one entry per CDR3 protein. The repertoire consists of some 47,000 distinct CDR3 sequences, with 7.5% to 8% occurring once and the leading ten covering around an eighth. The sample consisted of PBMCs, taken at surgery. Receptor source: a female donor with early-stage non-small cell lung cancer.

V and J are TRBV20-1 and TRBJ2-3, with D uncertain. This CDR3 is 14 amino acids long. V was pared by 0 bases and J by 2 bases, with 9 bases between. Germline CDR1 and CDR2: DFQATT and SNEGSKA (reference sequence). The CDR3 sequence: CSARDPIITDTQYF. CDR3 in DNA: TGCAGTGCTAGAGATCCCATAATCACAGATACGCAGTATTTT.

CDR3: CASSQDPLPGARGNTIYF. The CDR3 DNA sequence: TGTGCCAGCAGCCAAGACCCCCTTCCGGGGGCTCGAGGAAACACCATATATTTT. The V gene is TRBV4-2, the J gene TRBJ1-3; D might be TRBD1 (6 bases). Germline V gene data show CDR1 as LGHNA and CDR2 as YNFKEQ. The CDR3 covers 18 residues. Trimming removed 0 bases from V and 4 bases from J, with 19 bases in between.

In its sample, this clonotype was seen many times. V usage is TRBV2 and J usage is TRBJ2-7, with 7 bases matching TRBD2. The CDR3 covers 15 residues. With 3 bases clipped from V and 6 bases from J, the junction kept 11 bases outside the gene matches. Germline V gene data show CDR1 as SNHLY and CDR2 as FYNNEI. Written as DNA, the CDR3 is TGTGCCAGCAGTGATATAGCGGGTGCCCCTATCGAGCAGTACTTC. Encoded protein: CASSDIAGAPIEQYF.

This clonotype was recorded at least ten times. The V call is TRBV15, the J call TRBJ1-1, with D unclear. Trimming stripped 1 base from V and 0 bases from J, with 6 bases between. Per the germline V gene, CDR1 is LNHNV and CDR2 is YYDKDF (reference sequence). The CDR3 totals 14 residues. The CDR3, as DNA: TGTGCCACCAGCAGAGGACTTATGAACACTGAAGCTTTCTTT. Amino acid sequence: CATSRGLMNTEAFF.

This clonotype occurred many times. The J gene is TRBJ1-5, the V gene TRBV2; D might be TRBD1 (5 bases). The CDR3 totals 15 residues. From germline, CDR1 is SNHLY and CDR2 FYNNEI. With 6 bases removed from V and 2 bases from J, the gap between germline ends came to 14 bases. This CDR3 is CASSQQGTGNQPQHF. The DNA for the CDR3 is TGTGCCAGCAGCCAGCAGGGTACGGGCAATCAGCCCCAGCATTTT.

V and J are TRBV12-3 or TRBV12-4 and TRBJ1-2; D gene unclear. The length of the CDR3 is 11 residues. Trimming took off 9 bases at V and 4 bases at J, with 9 bases between the two ends. The CDR3 region has the DNA TGTGCCAGTGGGCCGGGCTATGGCTACACCTTC. Translating it yields CASGPGYGYTF.